This section outlines one T cell receptor beta chain sequence together with its context. The antigen this receptor binds is unknown. Qualities for individual bases were not recorded, and no much larger clone is one base off. Whole blood was collected in K2EDTA tubes by collaborating institutions according to the institutions' own protocols. For TCRbeta analysis, collaborators shipped samples as frozen whole blood, isolated PBMCs, or DNA extracted from either of those sample types. The germline V gene encodes CDR1 LGHNA and CDR2 YNFKEQ. Including cysteine and phenylalanine, the CDR3 has 15 amino acids. The retained sequence is limited to the CDR3, 45 bases, with the frame set at the first base. The V end loses 0 bases and the J end loses 8 bases, and a stretch of 13 bases separates them. The sample is drawn from a study of blood T cell repertoires in COVID-19 (dated by TCRdb to 2018 to 2021). Background on the whole study: Collaborator samples came from the United States, Italy and Spain and covered acute and convalescent phases of COVID-19. The repertoires were released in a freely available public database intended as a resource for research on the immune response to SARS-CoV-2. The material from the prospective study consisted of cDNA or gDNA derived from T cells, B-cell-depleted T cells, or PBMCs. Nearly every sample came with metadata listing a de-identified subject ID, COVID-19 status, age in years and sex. Deeply sampled blood TCRbeta repertoires from subjects exposed to, actively infected with, or recovered from COVID-19 were included in the dataset. Samples came from the ongoing ImmuneRACE study (first 160 participants) plus 1,254 subjects from 6 global collaborators. Where available, HLA class I and class II types were taken from metadata supplied by the sample provider and were not determined by assay-based typing. The research as a whole found: The amount of clinical and demographic metadata varied by source and participant and was provided uncurated.

The immunoSEQ Assay, a bias-controlled multiplex PCR, was used to amplify TCRbeta CDR3 regions from genomic DNA. Per the authors' processing: Within the assay, amplification of reference gene primers was used to estimate how many nucleated cells each sample contained. To quantify the absolute abundance of each unique TCRbeta CDR3 rearrangement, sequence reads were collapsed and filtered. For each sample, productive Simpson clonality was calculated by taking the square root of Simpson's diversity index across productive rearrangements. Drawn from immuneACCESS, this table holds only the in-frame rearrangements with V and J called that TCRdb kept. Clones are partly lost; checked studies trace under half to an unresolved V gene and leave the rest unexplained. V and J calls and clone size follow that table, whereas D and trimming were derived from the DNA. The table for this sample lists about 140,000 clones; about 74% of them were counted only once. The ten largest make up roughly 15% of the sample.

The chain is made from TRBV4-2 and TRBJ1-4, with TRBD1 perhaps the D gene, on 5 matching bases. This receptor was identified in a man aged 50 or older with acute or convalescent COVID-19. Sequencing used peripheral blood. The CDR3 protein: CASSQDGKGREKLFF. DNA sequence: TGTGCCAGCAGCCAAGACGGGAAGGGGAGGGAAAAACTGTTTTTT.